This is a list of T cell receptor beta chains from one sample in a study of shared clonotypes between healthy human individuals. The table came from immunoSEQ multiplex PCR; TCRdb's copy has only in-frame clones and leaves some out. The repertoire holds about 1.4 million clones, with roughly 96% as singletons. The sample taken for sequencing was naive CD4+ T cells sorted from blood. The receptors stem from a man aged 25-45 years in good health. Each CDR3 is given with its conserved first and last residue. The order of the fields is clone size, J gene, V gene, D gene, CDR3 DNA, CDR3 protein. The D gene is left open where the match is weak. The size entry is marked missing in some rows and otherwise reads once, few, many or a size class.

- | TRBJ2-1 | TRBV9 | TRBD2 | TGTGCCAGCAGCGTTGATGAAGGGGCGGGAGTGAGGAATGAGCAGTTCTTC | CASSVDEGAGVRNEQFF
- | TRBJ1-1 | TRBV25-1 | - | TGTGCCAGCAGTGACCCTGGACAGATGAACACTGAAGCTTTCTTT | CASSDPGQMNTEAFF
once | TRBJ2-1 | TRBV11-1 | - | TGTGCCAGCAGCTTGGGCCTCAAACCACCCTACAATGAGCAGTTCTTC | CASSLGLKPPYNEQFF
- | TRBJ2-1 | TRBV19 | TRBD2 | TGTGCCACTAATACCTGGGGTAGCGGGAGACCTAACAATGAGCAGTTCTTC | CATNTWGSGRPNNEQFF
- | TRBJ2-7 | TRBV18 | - | TGTGCCAGCTCACCTAAACCCTACGAGCAGTACTTC | CASSPKPYEQYF
- | TRBJ1-1 | TRBV7-3 | - | TGTGCCAGCAGCTTAAGTGGGACTGAAGCTTTCTTT | CASSLSGTEAFF
- | TRBJ1-5 | TRBV6-1 | - | TGTGCCAGCAGTGAAGTTTGGGGGGGCGATCAGCCCCAGCATTTT | CASSEVWGGDQPQHF
- | TRBJ1-1 | TRBV5-1 | TRBD1 | TGCGCCAGCAGCTTGCAGGGGGCATCCACTGAAGCTTTCTTT | CASSLQGASTEAFF
- | TRBJ1-4 | TRBV5-1 | TRBD1 | TGCGCCAGCAGCTCCGGACAGGGCAAGAGTGAAAAACTGTTTTTT | CASSSGQGKSEKLFF
- | TRBJ2-1 | TRBV18 | TRBD1 | TGTGCCAGCTCACCTATAAGGGGGACAGGGATTTACAATGAGCAGTTCTTC | CASSPIRGTGIYNEQFF
once | TRBJ2-3 | TRBV5-1 | TRBD1 | TGCGCCAGCAGCGATCCACAGGGGACAGATACGCAGTATTTT | CASSDPQGTDTQYF
- | TRBJ2-2 | TRBV7-2 | - | TGTGCCAGCAGCTTAGTAGTCGCTCCGGTCACCGGGGAGCTGTTTTTT | CASSLVVAPVTGELFF
- | TRBJ2-1 | TRBV5-1 | TRBD2 | TGCGCCAGCAGCTTGGGCACTAGCGGGAGGCCTAACAATGAGCAGTTCTTC | CASSLGTSGRPNNEQFF
- | TRBJ2-7 | TRBV6-6 | - | TGTGCCAGCACCTACCTACCGACGATCTCCTACGAGCAGTACTTC | CASTYLPTISYEQYF
- | TRBJ2-1 | TRBV9 | - | TGTGCCAGCAGCGTAGAGACTCAAAATGAGCAGTTCTTC | CASSVETQNEQFF
- | TRBJ2-7 | TRBV7-2 | TRBD2 | TGTGCCAGCAGCCTCGCTAGCGGGACCGAGCAGTACTTC | CASSLASGTEQYF
- | TRBJ2-7 | TRBV5-4 | TRBD2 | TGTGCCAGCAGCCCTAGCGGGGTGAGCTCCTACGAGCAGTACTTC | CASSPSGVSSYEQYF
- | TRBJ1-4 | TRBV11-3 | - | TGTGCCAGCAGCTTAGCAGGAACTAATGAAAAACTGTTTTTT | CASSLAGTNEKLFF
- | TRBJ2-1 | TRBV10-3 | TRBD2 | TGTGCCACCTCAAACGCGGGGGAGAGACAGTTCTTC | CATSNAGERQFF
- | TRBJ1-2 | TRBV28 | - | TGTGCCAGCGAAGGGACGGAAGCCTATGGCTACACCTTC | CASEGTEAYGYTF
- | TRBJ1-3 | TRBV5-4 | - | TGTGCCAGCAGCTTGCTCGGGTCTGGAAACACCATATATTTT | CASSLLGSGNTIYF
- | TRBJ2-1 | TRBV5-1 | TRBD2 | TGCGCCAGCAGCAGGGGACTAGCGGGAGAATACAATGAGCAGTTCTTC | CASSRGLAGEYNEQFF
- | TRBJ2-5 | TRBV5-5 | - | TGTGCCAGCAGCACGCTAGATCGGATCGAGACCCAGTACTTC | CASSTLDRIETQYF
once | TRBJ1-1 | TRBV28 | - | TGTGCCAGCACCGAATCAGGTGGAGCTTTCTTT | CASTESGGAFF
- | TRBJ1-5 | TRBV6-5 | - | TGTGCCAGCAGTTACTCCAGGGGTCAGCCCCAGCATTTT | CASSYSRGQPQHF
- | TRBJ2-1 | TRBV5-1 | TRBD2 | TGCGCCAGCAGCTCGGGACTAGCGGGAACGAGTGAGCAGTTCTTC | CASSSGLAGTSEQFF
few | TRBJ2-4 | TRBV19 | TRBD2 | TGTGCCAGTAACAGACTAGCTTCCCCAAACATTCAGTACTTC | CASNRLASPNIQYF
- | TRBJ1-1 | TRBV15 | TRBD1 | TGTGCCACCAGCAGAGCGGCGACAGGGTGGGGAGTTGGGAACACTGAAGCTTTCTTT | CATSRAATGWGVGNTEAFF
- | TRBJ1-1 | TRBV5-1 | - | TGCGCCAGCAGCTCTTCGTACAAGAACACTGAAGCTTTCTTT | CASSSSYKNTEAFF
- | TRBJ2-7 | TRBV27 | TRBD1 | TGTGCCAGCAGTCCGGACAGGGGGCCGGGGGGCTACGAGCAGTACTTC | CASSPDRGPGGYEQYF
- | TRBJ2-7 | TRBV5-1 | - | TGCGCCAGCAGCTTGGGACAGGATCCCTCCTACGAGCAGTACTTC | CASSLGQDPSYEQYF
- | TRBJ2-5 | TRBV5-4 | - | TGTGCCAGCAGCTTGGGGGTTGAGGAGACCCAGTACTTC | CASSLGVEETQYF
- | TRBJ2-2 | TRBV11-2 | TRBD1 | TGTGCCAGCTCATCTTTACAGGGGTTGACCGGGGAGCTGTTTTTT | CASSSLQGLTGELFF
- | TRBJ2-1 | TRBV29-1 | - | TGCAGCGGGGTTGGTAGCGCGCTCCTATACAATGAGCAGTTCTTC | CSGVGSALLYNEQFF
- | TRBJ2-7 | TRBV18 | - | TGTGCCAGCTCACCACTACCCAGGGCTGAGGACGAGCAGTACTTC | CASSPLPRAEDEQYF
- | TRBJ1-2 | TRBV5-1 | - | TGCGCCAGCAGGGGTAATGGCTACACCTTC | CASRGNGYTF
- | TRBJ2-1 | TRBV28 | - | TGTGCCAGCAGTTTCCCGGGTGGCCGCCTTCATTCCTACAATGAGCAGTTCTTC | CASSFPGGRLHSYNEQFF
- | TRBJ1-1 | TRBV19 | TRBD1 | TGTGCCAGTAGTAAGGGGACAGGTGAGGCGAACACTGAAGCTTTCTTT | CASSKGTGEANTEAFF
- | TRBJ1-4 | TRBV28 | TRBD1 | TGTGCCAGCAGTTTAAGCAGGGGGCTAGGCAGTGAAAAACTGTTTTTT | CASSLSRGLGSEKLFF
- | TRBJ2-5 | TRBV28 | TRBD1 | TGTGCCAGCAGTCAAATCGTGGGGACAGAGAAACAAGAGACCCAGTACTTC | CASSQIVGTEKQETQYF